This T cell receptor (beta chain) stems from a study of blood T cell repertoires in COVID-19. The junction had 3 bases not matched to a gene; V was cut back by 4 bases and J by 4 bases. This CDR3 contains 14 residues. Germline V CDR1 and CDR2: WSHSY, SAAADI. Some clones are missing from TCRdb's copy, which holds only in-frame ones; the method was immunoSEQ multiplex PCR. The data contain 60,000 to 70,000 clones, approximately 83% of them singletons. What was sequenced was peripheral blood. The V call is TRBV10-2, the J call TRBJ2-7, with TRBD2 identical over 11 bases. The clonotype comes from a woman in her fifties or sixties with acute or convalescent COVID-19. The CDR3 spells CASSVAGGPYEQYF. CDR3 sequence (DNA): TGCGCCAGCAGTGTAGCGGGGGGGCCTTACGAGCAGTACTTC.